This T cell receptor beta chain emerged from a study of T cells after yellow fever vaccination. Study summary: SMART-Seq v4 Ultra Low Input prepared libraries from low-cell fractions.

Trimming left V 0 bases short and J 3 bases short, with 12 bases between. Germline V CDR1 and CDR2: LGHDT, YNNKEL (reference sequence). This CDR3 is 15 amino acids long. There are a few counts of this clonotype. The antigen remains undetermined. General study findings and limits: FACS-sorted repertoires could harbor abundant contaminating bulk-population clonotypes. Across the CD4 and CD8 compartments, a small share of clonotypes was present in both.

TCRdb reprocessed the 5' RACE reads via MiXCR and lists one record per CDR3 protein. The table lists about 360,000 distinct CDR3 sequences, around 6.4% of them singletons. This clonotype was sampled from a man aged 25-45 years who received the YFV17D yellow fever vaccine. This chain uses TRBV3-1 with TRBJ2-7; the D call may be TRBD1 or TRBD2 (6 bases each). Here the sequenced sample was PBMCs, taken 5 days after the yellow fever booster vaccination. CDR3 in DNA: TGTGCCAGCAGCCAAGAAACGGGGGCCCTCTACGAGCAGTACTTC. Residues: CASSQETGALYEQYF.